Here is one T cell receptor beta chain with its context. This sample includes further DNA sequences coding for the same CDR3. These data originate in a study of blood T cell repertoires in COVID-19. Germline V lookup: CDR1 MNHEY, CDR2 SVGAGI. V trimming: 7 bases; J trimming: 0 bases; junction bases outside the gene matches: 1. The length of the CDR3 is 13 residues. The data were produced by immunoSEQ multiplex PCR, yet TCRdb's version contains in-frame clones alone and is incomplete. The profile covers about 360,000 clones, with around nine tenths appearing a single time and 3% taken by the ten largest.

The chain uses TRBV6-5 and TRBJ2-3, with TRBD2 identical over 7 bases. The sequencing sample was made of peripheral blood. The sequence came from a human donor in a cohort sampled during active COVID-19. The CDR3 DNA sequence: TGTGCCAGCACGGGGGGAAGCACAGATACGCAGTATTTT. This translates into CASTGGSTDTQYF.